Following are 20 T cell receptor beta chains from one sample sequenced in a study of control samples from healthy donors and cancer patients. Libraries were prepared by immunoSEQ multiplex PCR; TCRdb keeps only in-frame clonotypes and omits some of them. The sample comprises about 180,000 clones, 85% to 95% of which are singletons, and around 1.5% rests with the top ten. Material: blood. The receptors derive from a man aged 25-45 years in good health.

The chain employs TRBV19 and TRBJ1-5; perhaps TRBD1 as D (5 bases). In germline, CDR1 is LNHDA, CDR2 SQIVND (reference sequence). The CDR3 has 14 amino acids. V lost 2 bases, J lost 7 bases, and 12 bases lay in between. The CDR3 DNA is TGTGCCAGTAGTATACAGGGAACTGGGCAGCCCCAGCATTTT. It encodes CASSIQGTGQPQHF.

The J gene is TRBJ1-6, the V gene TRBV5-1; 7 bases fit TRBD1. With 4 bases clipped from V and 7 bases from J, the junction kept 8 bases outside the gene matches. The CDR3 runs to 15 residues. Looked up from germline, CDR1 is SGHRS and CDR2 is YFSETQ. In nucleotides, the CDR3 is TGCGCCAGCAGCCCGCAGACAGGGTCCAATTCACCCCTCCACTTT. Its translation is CASSPQTGSNSPLHF.

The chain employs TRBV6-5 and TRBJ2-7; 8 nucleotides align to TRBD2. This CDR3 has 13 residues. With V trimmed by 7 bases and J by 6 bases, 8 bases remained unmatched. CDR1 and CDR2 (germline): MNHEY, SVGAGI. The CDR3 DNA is TGTGCCAGCACTCAACCGGGGGGGCTCGAGCAGTACTTC. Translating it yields CASTQPGGLEQYF.

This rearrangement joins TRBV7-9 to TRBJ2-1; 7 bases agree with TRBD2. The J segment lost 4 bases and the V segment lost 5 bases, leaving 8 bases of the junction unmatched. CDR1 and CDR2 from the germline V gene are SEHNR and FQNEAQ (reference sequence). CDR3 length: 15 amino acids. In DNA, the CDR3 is TGTGCCAGCAGCGGAGGACTAGTAAAGTACAATGAGCAGTTCTTC. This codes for CASSGGLVKYNEQFF.

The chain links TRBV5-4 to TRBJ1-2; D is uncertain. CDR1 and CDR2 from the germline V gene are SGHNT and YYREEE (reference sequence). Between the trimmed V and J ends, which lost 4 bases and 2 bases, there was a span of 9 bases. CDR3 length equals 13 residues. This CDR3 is CASSRGLNYGYTF. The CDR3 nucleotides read TGTGCCAGCAGCCGTGGGCTGAACTATGGCTACACCTTC.

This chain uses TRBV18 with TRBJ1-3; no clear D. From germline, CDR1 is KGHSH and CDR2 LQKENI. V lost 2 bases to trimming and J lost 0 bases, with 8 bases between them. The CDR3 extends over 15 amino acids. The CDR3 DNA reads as TGTGCCAGCTCACCAGGCGGGAGCTCTGGAAACACCATATATTTT. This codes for CASSPGGSSGNTIYF. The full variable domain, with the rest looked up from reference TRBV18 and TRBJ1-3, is NAGVMQNPRHLVRRRGQEARLRCSPMKGHSHVYWYRQLPEEGLKFMVYLQKENIIDESGMPKERFSAEFPKEGPSILRIQQVVRGDSAAYFCASSPGGSSGNTIYFGEGSWLTVV.

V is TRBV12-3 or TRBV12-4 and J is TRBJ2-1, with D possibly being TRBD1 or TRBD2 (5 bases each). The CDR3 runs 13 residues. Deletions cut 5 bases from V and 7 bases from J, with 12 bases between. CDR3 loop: CASSLGTANEQFF. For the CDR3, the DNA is TGTGCCAGCAGTCTAGGGACCGCTAATGAGCAGTTCTTC.

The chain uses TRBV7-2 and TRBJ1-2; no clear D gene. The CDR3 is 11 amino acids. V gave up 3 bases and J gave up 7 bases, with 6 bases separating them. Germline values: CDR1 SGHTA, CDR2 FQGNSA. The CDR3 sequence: CASSFGSGYTF. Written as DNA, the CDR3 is TGTGCCAGCAGCTTTGGCTCTGGCTACACCTTC.

CDR3 in amino acids: CASSERGDEQYF. CDR3 sequence (DNA): TGTGCCAGCAGCGAGAGGGGAGACGAGCAGTACTTC. This sequence joins TRBV28 and TRBJ2-7, with D perhaps matching TRBD1 or TRBD2 (5 bases each). Germline loops: CDR1 MDHEN, CDR2 SYDVKM. V was pared by 6 bases and J by 5 bases, with 11 bases between. CDR3 size: 12 residues.

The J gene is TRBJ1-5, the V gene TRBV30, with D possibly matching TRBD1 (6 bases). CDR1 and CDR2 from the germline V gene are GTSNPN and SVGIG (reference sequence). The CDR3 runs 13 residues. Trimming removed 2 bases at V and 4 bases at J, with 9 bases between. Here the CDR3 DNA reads TGTGCCTGGAGTCGACAGGCAAATCAGCCCCAGCATTTT. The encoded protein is CAWSRQANQPQHF.

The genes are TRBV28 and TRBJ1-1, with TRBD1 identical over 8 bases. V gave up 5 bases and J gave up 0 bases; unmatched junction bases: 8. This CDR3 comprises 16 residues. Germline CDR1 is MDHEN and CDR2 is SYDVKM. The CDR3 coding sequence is TGTGCCAGCAGTACCGGGACAGGTCGTTTGAACACTGAAGCTTTCTTT. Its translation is CASSTGTGRLNTEAFF.

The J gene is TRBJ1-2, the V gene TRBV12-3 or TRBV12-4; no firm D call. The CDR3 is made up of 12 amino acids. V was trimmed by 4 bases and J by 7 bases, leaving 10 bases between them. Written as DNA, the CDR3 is TGTGCCAGCAGTTGGTCAGCAGGTGGCTACACCTTC. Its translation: CASSWSAGGYTF.

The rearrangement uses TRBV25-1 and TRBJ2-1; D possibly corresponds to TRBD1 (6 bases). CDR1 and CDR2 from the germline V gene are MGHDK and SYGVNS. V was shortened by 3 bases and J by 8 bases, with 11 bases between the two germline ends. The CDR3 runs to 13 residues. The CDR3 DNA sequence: TGTGCCAGCAGTGATGTCAGGGGTGATGAGCAGTTCTTC. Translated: CASSDVRGDEQFF.

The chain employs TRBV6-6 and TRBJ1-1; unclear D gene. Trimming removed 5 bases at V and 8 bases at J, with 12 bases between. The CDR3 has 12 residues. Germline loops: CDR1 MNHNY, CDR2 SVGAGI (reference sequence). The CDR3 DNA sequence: TGTGCCAGCAGTCAAACGCAGCAGGAAGCTTTCTTT. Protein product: CASSQTQQEAFF.

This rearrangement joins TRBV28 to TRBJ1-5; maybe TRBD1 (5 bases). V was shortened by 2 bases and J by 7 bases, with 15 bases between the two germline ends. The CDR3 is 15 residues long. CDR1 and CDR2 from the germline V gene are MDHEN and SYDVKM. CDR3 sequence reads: CASSLGQGGGQPQHF. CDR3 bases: TGTGCCAGCAGTTTAGGCCAGGGAGGAGGCCAGCCCCAGCATTTT.

This chain's CDR3 is CSARDSYNQPQHF. The DNA of the CDR3 is TGCAGCGCCCGGGACAGCTACAATCAGCCCCAGCATTTT. The V gene is TRBV29-1, the J gene TRBJ1-5, with TRBD1 matching 7 bases. The CDR3 runs to 13 residues. CDR1 and CDR2 (germline): SQVTM, ANQGSEA. V was clipped by 7 bases and J by 3 bases; unmatched bases: 6.

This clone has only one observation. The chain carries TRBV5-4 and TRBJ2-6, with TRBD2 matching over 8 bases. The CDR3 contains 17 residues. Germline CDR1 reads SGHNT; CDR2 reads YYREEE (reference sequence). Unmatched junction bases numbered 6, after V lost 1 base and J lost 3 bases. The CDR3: CASSLNGGRSGANVLTF. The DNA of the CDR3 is TGTGCCAGCAGCTTGAATGGCGGGAGGAGTGGGGCCAACGTCCTGACTTTC.

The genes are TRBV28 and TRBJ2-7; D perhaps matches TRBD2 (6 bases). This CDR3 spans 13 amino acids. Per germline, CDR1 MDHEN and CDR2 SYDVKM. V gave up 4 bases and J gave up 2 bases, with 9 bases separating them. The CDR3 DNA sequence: TGTGCCAGCAGTTGGGACTTAGCCTACGAGCAGTACTTC. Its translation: CASSWDLAYEQYF.

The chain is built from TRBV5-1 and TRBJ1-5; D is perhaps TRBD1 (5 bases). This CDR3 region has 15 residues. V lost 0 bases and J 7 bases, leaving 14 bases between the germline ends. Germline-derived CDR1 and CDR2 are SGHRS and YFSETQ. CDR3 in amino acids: CASSLAGAAGQPQHF. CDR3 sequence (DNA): TGCGCCAGCAGCTTGGCTGGGGCAGCGGGGCAGCCCCAGCATTTT.

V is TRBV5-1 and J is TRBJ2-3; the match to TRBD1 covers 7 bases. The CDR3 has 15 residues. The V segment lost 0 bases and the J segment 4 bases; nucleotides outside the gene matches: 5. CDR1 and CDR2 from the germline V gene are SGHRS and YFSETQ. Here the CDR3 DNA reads TGCGCCAGCAGCTTGGCGTTCAGGGGGTCAGATACGCAGTATTTT. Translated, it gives CASSLAFRGSDTQYF.